Following are 19 T cell receptor beta chains from one sample sequenced in a study of T cells in women clearing cervical HPV infection. TCRdb keeps only in-frame clones here, not all; method: immunoSEQ multiplex PCR. Its table records about 32,000 clones. Sequencing used blood buffy coat. These receptors all stem from a woman between 18 and 75 years old with a cervical HPV16 infection that either progressed to CIN3+ or cleared (not recorded which).

The sequenced part of the CDR3 DNA is TGTGCCGGATTTATTACAGGGATGACGAACACCGGGGAG. Protein: CAGFITGMTNTGE. In full, the CDR3 is CAGFITGMTNTGELFF. The rearrangement joins TRBV30 to TRBJ2-2; possibly TRBD1 for D (6 bases). The observed sequence ends 3 residues before the CDR3 terminus, with the missing tail filled in from the germline J gene. This CDR3 contains 16 residues. V lost 8 bases and J lost 0, with 19 bases in between. CDR1 is GTSNPN, CDR2 SVGIG, per germline (reference sequence).

As to this clone: Read sequence stops 3 residues before the CDR3 end, and the germline J gene provides the missing end. The rearrangement links TRBV3-1 (or the pseudogene TRBV3-2) to TRBJ2-6, with a tentative D call TRBD1 (6 bases). This CDR3 region has 13 residues. Germline lookup yields CDR1 LGHDT and CDR2 YNNKEL (reference sequence). V was trimmed by 9 bases and J by 2 bases, leaving 8 bases between them. Here the CDR3 reads CARTGPGANVLTF. CDR3 DNA, as far as it was read: TGTGCCAGGACAGGTCCTGGGGCCAACGTC.

On this clone itself: The sequenced fragment ends 3 residues before the CDR3 boundary, so the rest is inferred from the germline J gene. This rearrangement joins TRBV20-1 to TRBJ2-3, with D possibly being TRBD1 (5 bases). CDR1 and CDR2 (germline): DFQATT, SNEGSKA (reference sequence). This CDR3 spans 13 amino acids. The sequenced CDR3 bases are TGCAGTGCTCCACCATCAGGGCGTGAGACG. Translating it yields CSAPPSGRET. The CDR3 reads in full as CSAPPSGRETQYF.

Of note for this clone: Read sequence stops 3 residues before the CDR3 end, and the germline J gene provides the missing end. The J gene is TRBJ2-3, the V gene TRBV19, with a possible D match to TRBD1 (7 bases). Germline loops: CDR1 LNHDA, CDR2 SQIVND (reference sequence). This CDR3 spans 14 amino acids. The part of the CDR3 DNA that was read is TGTGCCAGTACCTCAGGGGGGTTAAGGCGGCCG. Its protein product is CASTSGGLRRP. The complete CDR3 reads CASTSGGLRRPQYF.

On this clone: The read falls 3 residues short of the CDR3 end, and the missing part is taken from the germline J gene. This chain uses TRBV5-1 with TRBJ1-1; D is perhaps TRBD1 (6 bases). CDR3 length equals 18 residues. V was cut by 2 bases and J by 0 bases, with 20 bases left in between. Per the germline V gene, CDR1 is SGHRS and CDR2 is YFSETQ. The sequenced CDR3 bases are TGCGCCAGCAGCTTATCACCTGTACAGGGTCATATGAACACTGAA. It codes for CASSLSPVQGHMNTE. The CDR3 reads in full as CASSLSPVQGHMNTEAFF.

In the case of this clone: The observed sequence ends 3 residues before the CDR3 terminus, with the missing tail filled in from the germline J gene. The chain couples TRBV12-3 or TRBV12-4 to TRBJ1-6; tentatively, D is TRBD1 (5 bases). Trimming cost V 6 bases and J 7 bases, with 7 bases left between them. The CDR3 spans 12 residues. CDR3 DNA (partial): TGTGCCAGCAGCGAGGGGAATTCACCC. This translates into CASSEGNSP. The entire CDR3 protein is CASSEGNSPLHF.

With regard to this clone: The read comes to an end 3 residues before the CDR3 does, leaving the germline J gene to fill in the end. V gene TRBV5-1 combines with J gene TRBJ1-6; no firm D call. The CDR3 sequence is 13 residues long. V was shortened by 2 bases and J by 8 bases, with 8 bases between the two germline ends. Per germline, CDR1 SGHRS and CDR2 YFSETQ. The CDR3 loop reads CASSFRSDSPLHF. CDR3 DNA, as far as it was read: TGCGCCAGCAGCTTCCGTTCGGATTCACCC. Combining the CDR3 with reference TRBV5-1 and TRBJ1-6 gives the whole variable domain KAGVTQTPRYLIKTRGQQVTLSCSPISGHRSVSWYQQTPGQGLQFLFEYFSETQRNKGNFPGRFSGRQFSNSRSEMNVSTLELGDSALYLCASSFRSDSPLHFGNGTRLTVT.

Comment on this clone: The sequence runs out 3 residues before the end of the CDR3; the remainder is reconstructed from the germline J gene. The chain uses TRBV7-2 and TRBJ2-7; 8 bases map to TRBD2. The V gene's germline CDR1 is SGHTA and CDR2 FQGNSA. The V and J ends lost 3 bases and 3 bases, in that order; junction bases with no gene match: 4. There are 14 residues in the CDR3. CDR3 DNA (partial): TGTGCCAGCAGCTTCGAGCGGGGGAGCTACGAG. This codes for CASSFERGSYE. The entire CDR3 reads CASSFERGSYEQYF.

With respect to this clone: The DNA ends 3 residues before the CDR3 does, and the rest of the CDR3 is filled in from the germline J gene. The genes are TRBV19 and TRBJ1-1; 11 nucleotides line up with TRBD1. This CDR3 has 15 residues. Per the germline V gene, CDR1 is LNHDA and CDR2 is SQIVND (reference sequence). With V trimmed by 5 bases and J by 5 bases, 7 bases remained unmatched. The CDR3 sequence: CASSGEGQGVTEAFF. The CDR3 DNA, read in part, is TGTGCCAGTAGTGGAGAGGGACAGGGGGTAACTGAA.

Points on this clone: The read terminates 3 residues ahead of where the CDR3 ends, so the germline J gene completes it. The chain couples TRBV6-2 or TRBV6-3 to TRBJ2-2; 8 nucleotides match TRBD1. The CDR3 has 17 residues. The germline V gene has CDR1 MNHEY and CDR2 SVGEGT. V was clipped by 0 bases and J by 4 bases; unmatched bases: 7. CDR3 DNA, as far as it was read: TGTGCCAGCAGTTACTCCCCAGGGGGCGCCGGCACCGGGGAG. It specifies CASSYSPGGAGTGE. The full-length CDR3 reads as CASSYSPGGAGTGELFF.

CDR3 protein: CASSPGQIPADTYTF. CDR3 DNA, as far as it was read: TGTGCCAGCTCACCGGGACAGATACCTGCAGATACC. The chain employs TRBV18 and TRBJ1-2; 7 nucleotides line up with TRBD1. The read stops 3 residues short of the end of the CDR3; the missing end is completed from the germline J gene. The germline CDR1 and CDR2 sequences are KGHSH and LQKENI. This CDR3 spans 15 amino acids.

Note on this clone: Coverage ceases 3 residues before the CDR3 finishes, and the germline J gene fills in the end. The chain joins TRBV20-1 to TRBJ1-5; no clear D. Trimming removed 6 bases from V and 4 bases from J, with 13 bases in between. This CDR3 comprises 13 residues. Germline V lookup: CDR1 DFQATT, CDR2 SNEGSKA (reference sequence). The CDR3 sequence: CSAAPRANQPQHF. Partial CDR3 DNA: TGCAGTGCCGCCCCAAGGGCGAATCAGCCC.

About this clone: The read gets to within 3 residues of the CDR3 end, and the germline J gene fills in the rest. The chain joins TRBV10-3 to TRBJ1-1; D gene unclear. In germline, CDR1 is ENHRY, CDR2 SYGVKD. The length of the CDR3 is 13 residues. V lost 0 bases and J lost 4, with 6 bases in between. The covered CDR3 bases are TGTGCCATCAGTGAGTCGGGCCTCACTGAA. It is translated as CAISESGLTE. The CDR3 reads in full as CAISESGLTEAFF.

As concerns this clone: The read halts 3 residues ahead of the CDR3 end, with the missing end drawn from the germline J gene. The chain combines TRBV10-2 with TRBJ2-3; 9 nucleotides match TRBD1. The length of the CDR3 is 15 residues. CDR1 WSHSY and CDR2 SAAADI come from the germline V gene. The covered CDR3 bases are TGCGCCAGCAGTGAGGGGGGACAGGGAAATCAGCCG. Protein sequence: CASSEGGQGNQP. In full, the CDR3 is CASSEGGQGNQPQYF.

As to this clone: A junction boundary mismatches the germline segment, possibly from a read error. The read ends 3 residues early relative to the CDR3; the germline J gene fills the gap. The chain employs TRBV6-2 or TRBV6-3 and TRBJ1-3; weak D call: TRBD1 (6 bases). The germline V gene has CDR1 MNHEY and CDR2 SVGEGT. The CDR3 runs to 14 residues. CDR3 DNA (partial): TGTGCCAGCGCGGACAGAGGGTATGGAAACACG. It specifies CASADRGYGNT. The whole CDR3 reads CASADRGYGNTIYF.

As for this clone: The DNA ends 3 residues before the CDR3 does, and the rest of the CDR3 is filled in from the germline J gene. The chain couples TRBV5-1 to TRBJ1-2; unclear D gene. This CDR3 is 13 amino acids long. Germline values: CDR1 SGHRS, CDR2 YFSETQ. The DNA read from the CDR3 is TGCGCCAGCAGCTTGGATATAGTCTACGAC. Its translation: CASSLDIVYD. The full CDR3 protein reads CASSLDIVYDYTF.

With regard to this clone: Coverage ceases 3 residues before the CDR3 finishes, and the germline J gene fills in the end. The chain combines TRBV20-1 with TRBJ2-3; 8 bases match TRBD1. Germline V gene data show CDR1 as DFQATT and CDR2 as SNEGSKA (reference sequence). The CDR3 is 13 amino acids. Incomplete CDR3 DNA: TGCAGTGCTAGCCAGGGGGCGAATCAGCCG. It translates to CSASQGANQP. The whole CDR3 protein is CSASQGANQPQYF.

A word on this clone: The sequenced fragment ends 3 residues before the CDR3 boundary, so the rest is inferred from the germline J gene. The chain carries TRBV7-3 and TRBJ2-5, with 9 bases fitting TRBD2. Per the germline V gene, CDR1 is SGHTA and CDR2 is FQGTGA. CDR3 length: 16 residues. The V and J ends lost 1 base and 4 bases, in that order; junction bases with no gene match: 7. The sequenced part of the CDR3 DNA is TGTGCCAGCAGCTTAAGTGCTAGCGGGATCGGAGAGACC. This translates into CASSLSASGIGET. From start to end, the CDR3 is CASSLSASGIGETQYF.

Its frequency marks this clone as medium-sized. The sequenced fragment ends 3 residues before the CDR3 boundary, so the rest is inferred from the germline J gene. The chain has TRBV29-1 and TRBJ2-3, with D perhaps matching TRBD2 (6 bases). From germline, CDR1 is SQVTM and CDR2 ANQGSEA. CDR3 length equals 12 residues. CDR3 residues: CSPSGPGETQYF. CDR3 DNA (partial): TGCAGCCCTTCCGGGCCGGGGGAGACG.